This T cell receptor (beta chain) comes out of a study of T cell changes during pregnancy in multiple sclerosis. The V gene's germline CDR1 is SGDLS and CDR2 YYNGEE. This CDR3 spans 19 amino acids. J gave up 0 bases and V 3 bases, and 10 bases lay outside the gene matches. The method was immunoSEQ multiplex PCR; TCRdb's version includes in-frame clones alone and lacks a portion of them. The top ten clones hold 9.5% to 13% of a sample with fewer than 40,000 clones, more than 85% of them seen once. V is TRBV9 and J is TRBJ2-6; the match to TRBD1 covers 9 bases. The sequence was obtained from a female donor with multiple sclerosis, enrolled in a pregnancy study. The starting material was CD8+ T cells from peripheral blood mononuclear cells, obtained after pregnancy. The CDR3 sequence is CASSAPGTGSHSGANVLTF. The CDR3 nucleotides are TGTGCCAGCAGCGCCCCCGGGACAGGGAGTCACTCTGGGGCCAACGTCCTGACTTTC.